This T cell receptor (beta chain) is from a study of shared clonotypes between healthy human individuals. Findings of the study overall: Non-shared clonotypes had lower generation probabilities than clonotypes shared by all four sorted-subset donors.

The CDR3 has 12 amino acids. The V gene's germline CDR1 is LNHDA and CDR2 SQIVND (reference sequence). Trimming pared 7 bases from V and 1 base from J, leaving 5 bases between. A note on this clone: Its cognate antigen is unknown.

Generated by immunoSEQ multiplex PCR, the TCRdb table keeps only in-frame clones and is missing some. The data show roughly 2.6 million clones, 90% to 95% seen once. This sequence was found in a man between 18 and 35 years old in good health. The gene calls are TRBV19 and TRBJ1-5; D uncertain. The sample taken for sequencing was naive CD4+ T cells sorted from blood. Subset described: CD45RA+ positively selected. CDR3 nucleotide sequence: TGTGCCAGTAAGGTCAGCAATCAGCCCCAGCATTTT. Its protein is CASKVSNQPQHF.